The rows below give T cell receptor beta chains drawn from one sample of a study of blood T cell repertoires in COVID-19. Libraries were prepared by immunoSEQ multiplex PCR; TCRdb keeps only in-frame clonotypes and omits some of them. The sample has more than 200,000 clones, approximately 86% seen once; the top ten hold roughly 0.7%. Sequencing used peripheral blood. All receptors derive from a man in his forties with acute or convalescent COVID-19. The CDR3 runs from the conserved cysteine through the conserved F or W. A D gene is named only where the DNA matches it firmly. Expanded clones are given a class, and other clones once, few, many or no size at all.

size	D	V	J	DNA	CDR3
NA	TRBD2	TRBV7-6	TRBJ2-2	TGTGCCAGCAGCCCAGCGGGGGCGAGAGGGTCCGGGGAGCTGTTTTTT	CASSPAGARGSGELFF
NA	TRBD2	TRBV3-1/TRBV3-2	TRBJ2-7	TGTGCCAGCAGACTCTTAGCGGGATCCCCCGAGCAGTACTTC	CASRLLAGSPEQYF
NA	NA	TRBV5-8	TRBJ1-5	TGTGCCAGCAGCGTCCGGGTTGACAATCAGCCCCAGCATTTT	CASSVRVDNQPQHF
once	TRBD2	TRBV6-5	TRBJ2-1	TGTGCCAGCAGTTTGGGTCGACTAGCGGGATACAATGAGCAGTTCTTC	CASSLGRLAGYNEQFF
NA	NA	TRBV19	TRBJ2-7	TGTGCCAGTAGAACCCCGGCGGGTGGCGAGCAGTACTTC	CASRTPAGGEQYF
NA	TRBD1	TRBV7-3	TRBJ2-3	TGTGCCAGCAGCCGCCGGGACAGGGGTGCAGATACGCAGTATTTT	CASSRRDRGADTQYF
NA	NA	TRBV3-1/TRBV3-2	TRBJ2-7	TGTGCCAGCAGCCAAGACGGGGACGAGCAGTACTTC	CASSQDGDEQYF
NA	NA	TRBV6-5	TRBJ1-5	TGTGCCACCCCCTTCGGGGATTATAGCAATCAGCCCCAGCATTTT	CATPFGDYSNQPQHF
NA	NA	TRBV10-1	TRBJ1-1	TGCGCCAGCAGTGAAAACCTCGGGGAGAACACTGAAGCTTTCTTT	CASSENLGENTEAFF
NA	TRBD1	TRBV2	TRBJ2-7	TGTGCCAGCAGACAAGGACAGGGGTTGGGCGAGCAGTACTTC	CASRQGQGLGEQYF
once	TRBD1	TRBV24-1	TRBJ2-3	TGTGCCACCGGAGACAGGGCTGAGACGCAGTATTTT	CATGDRAETQYF
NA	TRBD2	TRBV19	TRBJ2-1	TGTGCCAGTAGGGGGACACCCGGACTAGCGGGAGGGACCTACAATGAGCAGTTCTTC	CASRGTPGLAGGTYNEQFF
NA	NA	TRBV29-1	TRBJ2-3	TGCAGCGTTGGGGCAGGGGTGGATACGCAGTATTTT	CSVGAGVDTQYF
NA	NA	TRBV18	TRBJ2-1	TGTGCCAGCTCAGAAAGGGGGGGCCCCTACAATGAGCAGTTCTTC	CASSERGGPYNEQFF
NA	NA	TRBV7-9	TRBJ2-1	TGTGCCAGCAGCTCCGTCTCCGGGGGTTACAATGAGCAGTTCTTC	CASSSVSGGYNEQFF
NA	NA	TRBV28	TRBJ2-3	TGTGCCAGCAGCTACGCTGGAGGGAGCCCTTCAGATACGCAGTATTTT	CASSYAGGSPSDTQYF
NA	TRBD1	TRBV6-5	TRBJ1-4	TGTGCCAGCAGCCGGACAGGGGGGGCTAATGAAAAACTGTTTTTT	CASSRTGGANEKLFF
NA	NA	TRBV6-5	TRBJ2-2	TGTGCCAGCAGTTCGGGTATCACCGGGGAGCTGTTTTTT	CASSSGITGELFF
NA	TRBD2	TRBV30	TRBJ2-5	TGTGCCTGGGGCCCGGGAGGCGAGACCCAGTACTTC	CAWGPGGETQYF
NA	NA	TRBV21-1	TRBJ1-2	TGTGCCAGCAGCTCGACAGACGATGGCTACACCTTC	CASSSTDDGYTF
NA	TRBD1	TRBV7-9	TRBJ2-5	TGTGCCAGCAGCTTACCAAGGGACAGGCAAGAGACCCAGTACTTC	CASSLPRDRQETQYF
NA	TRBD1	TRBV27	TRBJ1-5	TGTGCCAGCAGTTCGGAGGGGGCGAATCAGCCCCAGCATTTT	CASSSEGANQPQHF
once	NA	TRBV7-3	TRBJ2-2	TGTGCCAGCAGCCCCCAGGGCCTGAACACCGGGGAGCTGTTTTTT	CASSPQGLNTGELFF
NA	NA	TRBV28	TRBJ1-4	TGTGCCAGCGGGGAGGAGCGAGCTAATGAAAAACTGTTTTTT	CASGEERANEKLFF
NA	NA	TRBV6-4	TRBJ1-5	TGTGCCAGCATAAGGTCAGGGGAAAATAGCAATCAGCCCCAGCATTTT	CASIRSGENSNQPQHF
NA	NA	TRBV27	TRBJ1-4	TGTGCCAGCGCCCCTGGGGGGGGCGGTGGGAATGAAAAACTGTTTTTT	CASAPGGGGGNEKLFF
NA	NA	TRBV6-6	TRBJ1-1	TGTGCCAGCAGTTCCCCTCCCGTCCCGAGCACTGAAGCTTTCTTT	CASSSPPVPSTEAFF
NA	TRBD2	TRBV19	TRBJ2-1	TGTGCCAGTAGTCTGGGACTAGCGGTCTACAATGAGCAGTTCTTC	CASSLGLAVYNEQFF
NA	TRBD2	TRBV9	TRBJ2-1	TGTGCCAGCAGCGTAGAGGTCCTAGCGGGAGCGGGTTACAATGAGCAGTTCTTC	CASSVEVLAGAGYNEQFF
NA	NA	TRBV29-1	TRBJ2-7	TGCAGCGTTGTTCCGGGACTCGACGAGCAGTACTTC	CSVVPGLDEQYF
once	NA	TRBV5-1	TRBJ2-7	TGCGCCAGCCGCTCGGGGTTTCTCTCCTACGAGCAGTACTTC	CASRSGFLSYEQYF
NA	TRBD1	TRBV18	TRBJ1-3	TGTGCCAGCTCACTAAGACAGGGGGCTGTCGGAAACACCATATATTTT	CASSLRQGAVGNTIYF
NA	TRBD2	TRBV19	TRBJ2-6	TGTGCCAGTAGTCATCTAGCGGGAGGCCATGGGGGGGCCAACGTCCTGACTTTC	CASSHLAGGHGGANVLTF
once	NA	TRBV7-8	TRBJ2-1	TGTGCCAGCAGTAGGGGGAACCCCCTTTACAATGAGCAGTTCTTC	CASSRGNPLYNEQFF
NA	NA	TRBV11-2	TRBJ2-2	TGTGCCAGCAGCTTATGGGCAGGGGTCACCGGGGAGCTGTTTTTT	CASSLWAGVTGELFF
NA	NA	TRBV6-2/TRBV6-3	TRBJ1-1	TGTGCCAGCAGTTATGTATCGGTCACTGAAGCTTTCTTT	CASSYVSVTEAFF
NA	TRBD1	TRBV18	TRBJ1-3	TGTGCCAGCTCATCTTTGACAGGGAACTCTGGAAACACCATATATTTT	CASSSLTGNSGNTIYF
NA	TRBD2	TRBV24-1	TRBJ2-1	TGTGCCACCAGGGCTAGCGGGAGGGGCTCCTACAATGAGCAGTTCTTC	CATRASGRGSYNEQFF
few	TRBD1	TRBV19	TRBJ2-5	TGTGCCAGTAGTCTAGGGGGCCCGCGAGAGACCCAGTACTTC	CASSLGGPRETQYF
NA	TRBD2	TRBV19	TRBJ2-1	TGTGCCAGTCGGAAACGGGAGGGGTACAATGAGCAGTTCTTC	CASRKREGYNEQFF
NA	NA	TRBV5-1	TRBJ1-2	TGCGCCAGCAGCCCGGGGTTAACTAACTATGGCTACACCTTC	CASSPGLTNYGYTF
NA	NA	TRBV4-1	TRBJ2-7	TGCGCCAGCAGCCAAGGAACAGGCTCGGTGTCCTACGAGCAGTACTTC	CASSQGTGSVSYEQYF
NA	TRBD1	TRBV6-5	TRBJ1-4	TGTGCCAGCAGTTCCCAGACAGGGATGGTTGAAAAACTGTTTTTT	CASSSQTGMVEKLFF